These 3 T cell receptor beta chains were all obtained from the same sample, sequenced in a study of blood T cell repertoires in COVID-19. The assay was immunoSEQ multiplex PCR, and TCRdb's table has in-frame clones only and misses some. The table records just over 150,000 clones, approximately 80% of them present only once. The specimen was peripheral blood. Receptor source: a woman aged 80 or over with acute or convalescent COVID-19.

The CDR3 spells CASSRGESGNTIYF. The CDR3 DNA follows: TGTGCCAGCAGCCGCGGAGAATCTGGAAACACCATATATTTT. The V call is TRBV3-1 (or the pseudogene TRBV3-2), the J call TRBJ1-3; D gene uncertain. V lost 4 bases and J lost 1, with 8 bases in between. The length of the CDR3 is 14 residues. Germline CDR1 and CDR2: LGHDT and YNNKEL (reference sequence).

The chain is built from TRBV30 and TRBJ1-5; 7 bases line up with TRBD1. V gave up 1 base and J gave up 8 bases; unmatched junction bases: 11. The CDR3 length is 15 residues. Germline CDR1 and CDR2: GTSNPN and SVGIG (reference sequence). The chain's CDR3 is CAWSEKGAKGKPQHF. DNA of the CDR3: TGTGCCTGGAGTGAAAAGGGGGCGAAGGGAAAGCCCCAGCATTTT.

The rearrangement links TRBV7-9 to TRBJ2-3; TRBD2 is a possible D gene (5 bases). The CDR3 spans 15 residues. Germline-derived CDR1 and CDR2 are SEHNR and FQNEAQ (reference sequence). Trimming pared 3 bases from V and 0 bases from J, leaving 10 bases between. CDR3 coding DNA: TGTGCCAGCAGCTTCGGGGTATCTAGCACAGATACGCAGTATTTT. Amino acids: CASSFGVSSTDTQYF.